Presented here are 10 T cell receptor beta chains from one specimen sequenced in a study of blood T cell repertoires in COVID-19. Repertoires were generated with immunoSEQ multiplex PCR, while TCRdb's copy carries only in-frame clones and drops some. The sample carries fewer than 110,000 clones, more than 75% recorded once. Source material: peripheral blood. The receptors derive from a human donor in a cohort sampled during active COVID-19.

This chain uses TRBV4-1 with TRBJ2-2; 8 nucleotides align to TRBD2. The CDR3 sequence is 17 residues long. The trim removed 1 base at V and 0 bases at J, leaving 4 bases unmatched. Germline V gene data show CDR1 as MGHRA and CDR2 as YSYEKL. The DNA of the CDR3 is TGCGCCAGCAGCCAAGGCGCAGCGGGGGCGAACACCGGGGAGCTGTTTTTT. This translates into CASSQGAAGANTGELFF.

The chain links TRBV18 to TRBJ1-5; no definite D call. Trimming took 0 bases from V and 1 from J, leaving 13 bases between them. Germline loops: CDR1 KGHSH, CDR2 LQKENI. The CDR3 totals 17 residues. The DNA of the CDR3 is TGTGCCAGCTCACCACCGTCCGGGTCTGGGAGCAATCAGCCCCAGCATTTT. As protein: CASSPPSGSGSNQPQHF. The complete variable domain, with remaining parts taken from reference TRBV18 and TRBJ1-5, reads NAGVMQNPRHLVRRRGQEARLRCSPMKGHSHVYWYRQLPEEGLKFMVYLQKENIIDESGMPKERFSAEFPKEGPSILRIQQVVRGDSAAYFCASSPPSGSGSNQPQHFGDGTRLSIL.

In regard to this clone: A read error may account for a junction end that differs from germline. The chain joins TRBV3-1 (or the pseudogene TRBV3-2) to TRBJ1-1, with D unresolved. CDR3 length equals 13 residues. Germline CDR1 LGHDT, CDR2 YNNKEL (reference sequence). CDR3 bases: TGTGCCAGCAGCTCGGAGCGGGCGTACGGTGGAATCTTT. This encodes CASSSERAYGGIF.

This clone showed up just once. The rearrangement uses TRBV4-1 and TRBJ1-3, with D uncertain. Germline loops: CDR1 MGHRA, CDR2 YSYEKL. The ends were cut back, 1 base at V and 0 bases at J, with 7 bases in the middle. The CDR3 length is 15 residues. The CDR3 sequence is CASSQGAASGNTIYF. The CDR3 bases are TGCGCCAGCAGCCAAGGGGCAGCCTCTGGAAACACCATATATTTT.

The CDR3: CASSQEGPGGTDTQYF. The DNA of the CDR3 is TGTGCCAGCAGCCAAGAAGGCCCAGGGGGCACAGATACGCAGTATTTT. V gene TRBV3-1 (or the pseudogene TRBV3-2) combines with J gene TRBJ2-3, with D perhaps TRBD1 (6 bases). CDR3 length: 16 amino acids. The V end was cut by 0 bases, the J end by 1 base, with 11 bases between. Per the germline V gene, CDR1 is LGHDT and CDR2 is YNNKEL (reference sequence).

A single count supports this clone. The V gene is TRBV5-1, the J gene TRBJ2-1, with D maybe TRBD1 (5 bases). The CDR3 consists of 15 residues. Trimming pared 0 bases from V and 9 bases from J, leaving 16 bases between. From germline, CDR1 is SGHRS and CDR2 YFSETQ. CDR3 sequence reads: CASSLALDSRGEQFF. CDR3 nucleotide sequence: TGCGCCAGCAGCTTGGCCCTCGACAGTAGGGGTGAGCAGTTCTTC.

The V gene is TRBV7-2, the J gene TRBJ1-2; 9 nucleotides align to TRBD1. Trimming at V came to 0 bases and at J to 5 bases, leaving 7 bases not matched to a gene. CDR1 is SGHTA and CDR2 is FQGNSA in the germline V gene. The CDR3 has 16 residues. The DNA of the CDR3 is TGTGCCAGCAGCTTAGCGGGGACAGGGAATTATTATGGCTACACCTTC. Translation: CASSLAGTGNYYGYTF.

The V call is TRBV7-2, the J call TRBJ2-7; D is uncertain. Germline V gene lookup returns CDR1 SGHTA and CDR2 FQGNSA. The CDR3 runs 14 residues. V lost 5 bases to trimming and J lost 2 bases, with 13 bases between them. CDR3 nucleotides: TGTGCCAGCAGCCCCCCCCGGGTGCCCTACGAGCAGTACTTC. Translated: CASSPPRVPYEQYF.

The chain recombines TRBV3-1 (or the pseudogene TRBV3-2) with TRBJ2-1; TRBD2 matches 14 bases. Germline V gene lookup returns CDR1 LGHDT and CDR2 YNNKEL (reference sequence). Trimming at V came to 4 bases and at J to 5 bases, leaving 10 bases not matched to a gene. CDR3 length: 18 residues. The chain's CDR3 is CASSPKGVTSGGDNEQFF. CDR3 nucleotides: TGTGCCAGCAGCCCCAAGGGGGTGACTAGCGGGGGGGACAATGAGCAGTTCTTC.

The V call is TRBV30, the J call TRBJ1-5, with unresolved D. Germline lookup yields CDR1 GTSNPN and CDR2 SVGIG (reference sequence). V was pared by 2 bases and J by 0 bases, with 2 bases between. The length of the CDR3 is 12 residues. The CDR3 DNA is TGTGCCTGGAGTCTTAGCAATCAGCCCCAGCATTTT. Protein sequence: CAWSLSNQPQHF.